This T cell receptor beta chain was captured by sequencing in a study of blood T cell repertoires in COVID-19. Profiling relied on immunoSEQ multiplex PCR, and the TCRdb table lists in-frame clones only, not all of them. There are roughly 100,000 clones in the sample; roughly 80% occur only once, and roughly 25% lies in the top ten. The sequenced sample consisted of peripheral blood. This clonotype was sampled from a man older than 75 with active or convalescent COVID-19.

CDR3 sequence reads: CASSTLTGVGTEAFF. DNA for the CDR3: TGTGCCAGCAGCACTCTTACAGGGGTAGGGACTGAAGCTTTCTTT. The chain uses TRBV5-5 and TRBJ1-1; 7 nucleotides align to TRBD1. The CDR3 extends over 15 amino acids. V was clipped by 4 bases and J by 5 bases; unmatched bases: 11. Germline values: CDR1 SGHKS, CDR2 YYEKEE (reference sequence).